The T cell receptor (beta chain) described here comes from a study of T cell changes during pregnancy in multiple sclerosis. CDR3 length equals 16 residues. V was trimmed by 6 bases and J by 4 bases, leaving 21 bases between them. Germline loops: CDR1 MDHEN, CDR2 SYDVKM. Assay used: immunoSEQ multiplex PCR; TCRdb lists only in-frame clones, some missing. Here the sample spans under 45,000 clones, roughly 90% being singletons. The sequence was obtained from a female donor in good health, enrolled as a control in a pregnancy study. This chain connects TRBV28 to TRBJ2-5; maybe TRBD2 (6 bases). This specimen consisted of peripheral blood, obtained in the second trimester of pregnancy. CDR3 DNA sequence: TGTGCCAGCAGCCAAACGACTGGAGGGCGGGTAGAGACCCAGTACTTC. Encoded protein: CASSQTTGGRVETQYF.